These T cell receptor beta chains were read from a single sample in a study of T cells after yellow fever vaccination. Using its own MiXCR run on the 5' RACE reads, TCRdb lists one record per CDR3 protein. The data contain about 360,000 distinct CDR3 sequences, about 6% of them singletons. This sample comprised PBMCs, obtained 5 days after the yellow fever booster vaccination. These receptors were collected from a man in his thirties or forties who received the YFV17D yellow fever vaccine. CDR3s include the opening cysteine and the closing phenylalanine or tryptophan. A D gene is named only where the DNA matches it firmly. Where a row states a size, it is once, few, many or the class of an expanded clone; other rows omit it.

cdr3_nt: TGTGCCAGCAGTTACGTGGCTGACGGGAGAAATGAGCAGTTCTTC
cdr3_aa: CASSYVADGRNEQFF
d_call: NA
v_call: TRBV6-2/TRBV6-3
clone_size: few
j_call: TRBJ2-1

cdr3_nt: TGCGCCAGCAGTGTAGGGGTCTACGAGCAGTACTTC
cdr3_aa: CASSVGVYEQYF
d_call: NA
v_call: TRBV10-2
clone_size: few
j_call: TRBJ2-7

cdr3_nt: TGTGCCAGCTCACCACCGGGATTCGATCAGCCCCAGCATTTT
cdr3_aa: CASSPPGFDQPQHF
d_call: NA
v_call: TRBV18
clone_size: NA
j_call: TRBJ1-5

cdr3_nt: TGTGCCAGCAGCCAATTCTTAAGAGAGCAGTACTTC
cdr3_aa: CASSQFLREQYF
d_call: NA
v_call: TRBV3-1
clone_size: many
j_call: TRBJ2-7

cdr3_nt: TGTGCCAGCAGCTTAGCGGGGACTAGCGGGAGTACTTACGAGCAGTACTTC
cdr3_aa: CASSLAGTSGSTYEQYF
d_call: TRBD2
v_call: TRBV7-2
clone_size: NA
j_call: TRBJ2-7

cdr3_nt: TGTGCCAGCAGCTTAGCGCTGGGATTTAGCAATCAGCCCCAGCATTTT
cdr3_aa: CASSLALGFSNQPQHF
d_call: NA
v_call: TRBV7-2
clone_size: many
j_call: TRBJ1-5

cdr3_nt: TGTGCCAGCAGTCCCCGACCGACAACGGATACGCAGTATTTT
cdr3_aa: CASSPRPTTDTQYF
d_call: NA
v_call: TRBV12-3/TRBV12-4
clone_size: NA
j_call: TRBJ2-3

cdr3_nt: TGTGCCAGCAGTTTAGGGACTGGAGGTGTTGAGACCCAGTACTTC
cdr3_aa: CASSLGTGGVETQYF
d_call: NA
v_call: TRBV27
clone_size: few
j_call: TRBJ2-5

cdr3_nt: TGTGCCAGCAGCTTAGGGTCCTACAGGGATGGGGAGACCCAGTACTTC
cdr3_aa: CASSLGSYRDGETQYF
d_call: NA
v_call: TRBV11-3
clone_size: few
j_call: TRBJ2-5

cdr3_nt: TGCAGTGCTAGCGATCGGGGGCTTGGTGGCTACACCTTC
cdr3_aa: CSASDRGLGGYTF
d_call: NA
v_call: TRBV20-1
clone_size: few
j_call: TRBJ1-2

cdr3_nt: TGTGCCAGCAGTTTGAGTACCGGATTGGATGAGCAGTACTTC
cdr3_aa: CASSLSTGLDEQYF
d_call: NA
v_call: TRBV27
clone_size: many
j_call: TRBJ2-7

cdr3_nt: TGCAGTGCTAGAGCGGGCAGAGGATTGTCAACGGGAGGGAATTACAATGAGCAGTTCTTC
cdr3_aa: CSARAGRGLSTGGNYNEQFF
d_call: TRBD2
v_call: TRBV20-1
clone_size: NA
j_call: TRBJ2-1

cdr3_nt: TGTGCCAGCAGCTTAGACAGGGCCCATGAGCAGTTCTTC
cdr3_aa: CASSLDRAHEQFF
d_call: NA
v_call: TRBV11-2
clone_size: few
j_call: TRBJ2-1

cdr3_nt: TGTGCCAGCAGCCGCGGGACTAGCGGGAGCAAATACAATGAGCAGTTCTTC
cdr3_aa: CASSRGTSGSKYNEQFF
d_call: TRBD2
v_call: TRBV4-2
clone_size: NA
j_call: TRBJ2-1

cdr3_nt: TGCAGTGCTAGAGATGAGGAGCGGATCCATACTAGCACAGATACGCAGTATTTT
cdr3_aa: CSARDEERIHTSTDTQYF
d_call: NA
v_call: TRBV20-1
clone_size: NA
j_call: TRBJ2-3

cdr3_nt: TGTGCCAGCAGCTCGGCAACGGGACGACGTGAGCAGTTCTTC
cdr3_aa: CASSSATGRREQFF
d_call: NA
v_call: TRBV5-4
clone_size: NA
j_call: TRBJ2-1

cdr3_nt: TGTGCCAGCAGTCTCCGGGACAGGGTGCCTGAAGCTTTCTTT
cdr3_aa: CASSLRDRVPEAFF
d_call: TRBD1
v_call: TRBV5-6
clone_size: NA
j_call: TRBJ1-1

cdr3_nt: TGTGCCACCAGTGATTTGCCGGGACAGAAGGGCACTGAAGCTTTCTTT
cdr3_aa: CATSDLPGQKGTEAFF
d_call: TRBD1
v_call: TRBV24-1
clone_size: few
j_call: TRBJ1-1

cdr3_nt: TGCGCCAGCAGCTTGGCCGGAAGACAGGGCACTAATGAAAAACTGTTTTTT
cdr3_aa: CASSLAGRQGTNEKLFF
d_call: TRBD1
v_call: TRBV5-1
clone_size: many
j_call: TRBJ1-4

cdr3_nt: TGCGCCAGCAGCCCCGTTTCTAGCACAGATACGCAGTATTTT
cdr3_aa: CASSPVSSTDTQYF
d_call: NA
v_call: TRBV10-2
clone_size: NA
j_call: TRBJ2-3

cdr3_nt: TGCGCCAGCAGCTTTGGTGGGTTTTCCTTGAACACTGAAGCTTTCTTT
cdr3_aa: CASSFGGFSLNTEAFF
d_call: NA
v_call: TRBV5-1
clone_size: few
j_call: TRBJ1-1

cdr3_nt: TGCAGTGCCCCAGCGACCCCAGGGGCAGATACGCAGTATTTT
cdr3_aa: CSAPATPGADTQYF
d_call: NA
v_call: TRBV20-1
clone_size: NA
j_call: TRBJ2-3

cdr3_nt: TGCAGCTTCGTATCGAGGGGGGATAACATTCAGTACTTC
cdr3_aa: CSFVSRGDNIQYF
d_call: NA
v_call: TRBV29-1
clone_size: many
j_call: TRBJ2-4

cdr3_nt: TGCGCCAGCAGTGACAGGGGTTCGCGATGGGAGACCCAGTACTTC
cdr3_aa: CASSDRGSRWETQYF
d_call: NA
v_call: TRBV10-2
clone_size: NA
j_call: TRBJ2-5

cdr3_nt: TGTGCCAGCAGCCTCACCACCGGGACGGCCACCTACGAGCAGTACTTC
cdr3_aa: CASSLTTGTATYEQYF
d_call: NA
v_call: TRBV11-2
clone_size: NA
j_call: TRBJ2-7

cdr3_nt: TGCGCCAGCAGCCAAGATGGCCCTAGCGGGATCACAGATACGCAGTATTTT
cdr3_aa: CASSQDGPSGITDTQYF
d_call: TRBD2
v_call: TRBV4-3
clone_size: NA
j_call: TRBJ2-3

cdr3_nt: TGTGCCAGCAGGACAACAGGGGAGGGAGAGCAGTACTTC
cdr3_aa: CASRTTGEGEQYF
d_call: NA
v_call: TRBV12-3/TRBV12-4
clone_size: many
j_call: TRBJ2-7

cdr3_nt: TGTGCCAGCAGCGTACGTGCGGCAGGGGGTTCTGGAGAGCAGTTCTTC
cdr3_aa: CASSVRAAGGSGEQFF
d_call: TRBD1
v_call: TRBV9
clone_size: few
j_call: TRBJ2-1

cdr3_nt: TGTGCCAGCAGCTTAGTCCCAGGGACAGGGGCTACTGAAGCTTTCTTT
cdr3_aa: CASSLVPGTGATEAFF
d_call: TRBD1
v_call: TRBV7-2
clone_size: NA
j_call: TRBJ1-1

cdr3_nt: TGCAGCGTTGAAGTAGCCTTCCCCTACAATGAGCAGTTCTTC
cdr3_aa: CSVEVAFPYNEQFF
d_call: NA
v_call: TRBV29-1
clone_size: few
j_call: TRBJ2-1

cdr3_nt: TGTGCCAGTAGACACATCCACCGGGACAGGAACAATGAGCAGTTCTTC
cdr3_aa: CASRHIHRDRNNEQFF
d_call: TRBD1
v_call: TRBV19
clone_size: few
j_call: TRBJ2-1

cdr3_nt: TGTGCCAGGACCTGGTCCGGCACCAATAGGGCCGGGGAGCTGTTTTTT
cdr3_aa: CARTWSGTNRAGELFF
d_call: NA
v_call: TRBV7-7
clone_size: few
j_call: TRBJ2-2

cdr3_nt: TGTGCCAGCAGCCACCAGGGGGGCTGGACTAACCTCAATGAGCAGTTCTTC
cdr3_aa: CASSHQGGWTNLNEQFF
d_call: NA
v_call: TRBV3-1
clone_size: NA
j_call: TRBJ2-1

cdr3_nt: TGTGCCAGCAGCCAGGGGACAGGGGTACGTGGAGAGCAGTACTTC
cdr3_aa: CASSQGTGVRGEQYF
d_call: TRBD1
v_call: TRBV3-1
clone_size: few
j_call: TRBJ2-7

cdr3_nt: TGTGCCAGCACCCCGCCGGGGAGGAGCTCCTACGAGCAGTACTTC
cdr3_aa: CASTPPGRSSYEQYF
d_call: NA
v_call: TRBV7-9
clone_size: few
j_call: TRBJ2-7

cdr3_nt: TGTGCCAGCAGTGCTCTTACCTACGGGGGGGAGACCCAGTACTTC
cdr3_aa: CASSALTYGGETQYF
d_call: TRBD2
v_call: TRBV12-3/TRBV12-4
clone_size: many
j_call: TRBJ2-5

cdr3_nt: TGTGCCAGCAGCCCGACGGCGACTAGCGGTTTCTACGAGCAGTACTTC
cdr3_aa: CASSPTATSGFYEQYF
d_call: TRBD2
v_call: TRBV7-2
clone_size: NA
j_call: TRBJ2-7